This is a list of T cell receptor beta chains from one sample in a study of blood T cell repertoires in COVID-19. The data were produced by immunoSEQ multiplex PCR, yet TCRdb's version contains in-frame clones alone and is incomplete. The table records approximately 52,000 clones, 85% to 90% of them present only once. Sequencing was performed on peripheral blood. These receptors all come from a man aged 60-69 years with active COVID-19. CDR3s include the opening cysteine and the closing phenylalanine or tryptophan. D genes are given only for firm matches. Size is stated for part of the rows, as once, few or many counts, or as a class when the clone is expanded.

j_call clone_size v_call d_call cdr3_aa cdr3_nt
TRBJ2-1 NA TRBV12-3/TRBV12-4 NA CASRKEGYNEQFF TGTGCCAGTCGAAAGGAGGGTTACAATGAGCAGTTCTTC
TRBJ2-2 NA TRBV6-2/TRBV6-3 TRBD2 CASSISGARSGELFF TGTGCCAGCAGTATTAGCGGGGCAAGGTCCGGGGAGCTGTTTTTT
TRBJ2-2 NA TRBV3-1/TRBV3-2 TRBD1 CASSQGDRETGELFF TGTGCCAGCAGCCAAGGCGACAGGGAAACCGGGGAGCTGTTTTTT
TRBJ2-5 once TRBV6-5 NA CATRDIGDQAQYF TGTGCCACCCGGGACATCGGAGATCAGGCCCAGTACTTC
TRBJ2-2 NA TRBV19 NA CASIAASTNTGELFF TGTGCCAGTATTGCGGCCTCCACGAACACCGGGGAGCTGTTTTTT
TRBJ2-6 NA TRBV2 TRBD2 CASGGLAGGDGANVLTF TGTGCCAGCGGCGGACTAGCGGGAGGAGATGGGGCCAACGTCCTGACTTTC
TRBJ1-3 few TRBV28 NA CASRGTLHSGNTIYF TGTGCCAGCAGAGGGACACTCCACTCTGGAAACACCATATATTTT
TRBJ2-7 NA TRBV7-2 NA CASSLAGGRTKF TGTGCCAGCAGCTTAGCCGGGGGACGGACCAAGTTC
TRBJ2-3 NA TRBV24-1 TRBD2 CATSDPPSGRTDTQYF TGTGCCACCAGTGATCCCCCTAGCGGGAGGACAGATACGCAGTATTTT
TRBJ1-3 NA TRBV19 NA CASSIELGLPTSGNTIYF TGTGCCAGTAGTATAGAGCTGGGACTCCCAACTTCTGGAAACACCATATATTTT
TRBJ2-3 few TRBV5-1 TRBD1 CASRQGAGGDTQYF TGCGCCAGCAGGCAGGGGGCTGGTGGAGATACGCAGTATTTT
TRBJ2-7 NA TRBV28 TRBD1 CASSLTGTALLSYEQYF TGTGCCAGCAGTCTGACCGGGACAGCACTGCTATCCTACGAGCAGTACTTC
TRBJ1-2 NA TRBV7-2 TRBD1 CASSQDRGQGGYTF TGTGCCAGCAGCCAGGACAGGGGGCAGGGTGGCTACACCTTC
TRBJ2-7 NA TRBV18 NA CASSPPSPGPYEQYF TGTGCCAGCTCACCACCGAGCCCGGGTCCCTACGAGCAGTACTTC
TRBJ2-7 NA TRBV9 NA CASSAVDWAYEQYF TGTGCCAGCAGCGCCGTGGACTGGGCCTACGAGCAGTACTTC
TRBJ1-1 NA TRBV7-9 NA CASSLASTGAEAFF TGTGCCAGCAGCTTAGCGTCCACAGGCGCTGAAGCTTTCTTT
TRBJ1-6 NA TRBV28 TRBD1 CASSLSSDRGNSPLHF TGTGCCAGCAGTTTATCTTCCGACAGGGGGAATTCACCCCTCCACTTT
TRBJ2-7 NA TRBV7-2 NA CASSSDSSSSVRQYF TGTGCCAGCAGCTCGGACAGTTCCAGTTCGGTTCGGCAGTACTTC
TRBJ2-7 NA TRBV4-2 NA CASSEGIGVYEQYF TGTGCCAGCAGTGAAGGGATCGGGGTCTACGAGCAGTACTTC
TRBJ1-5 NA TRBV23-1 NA CASSQSCVQGGYQPQHF TGCGCCAGCAGTCAATCTTGTGTGCAGGGAGGTTATCAGCCCCAGCATTTT
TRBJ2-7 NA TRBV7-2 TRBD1 CASSPGQGATYEQYF TGTGCCAGCAGTCCGGGACAGGGGGCCACCTACGAGCAGTACTTC
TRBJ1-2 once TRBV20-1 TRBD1 CSASTGTGIYGYTF TGCAGTGCTAGTACCGGGACAGGCATTTATGGCTACACCTTC
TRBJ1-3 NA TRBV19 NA CASLRGGSGNTIYF TGTGCCTCTTTGAGGGGAGGATCTGGAAACACCATATATTTT
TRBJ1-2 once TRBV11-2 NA CASSLDPRGGYGYTF TGTGCCAGCAGCTTAGACCCCCGGGGAGGCTATGGCTACACCTTC
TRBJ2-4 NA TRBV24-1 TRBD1 CATSDSGGTGGIAKNIQYF TGTGCCACCAGTGATTCCGGAGGGACAGGGGGTATAGCCAAAAACATTCAGTACTTC
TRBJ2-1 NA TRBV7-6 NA CASSLGTPTYNEQFF TGTGCCAGCAGCTTAGGGACTCCTACCTACAATGAGCAGTTCTTC
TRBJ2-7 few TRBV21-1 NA CASSPRMAVSYEQYF TGTGCCAGCAGCCCGCGGATGGCAGTTTCCTACGAGCAGTACTTC
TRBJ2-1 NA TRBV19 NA CASTPGGFPPGHNEQFF TGTGCCAGTACTCCTGGGGGCTTCCCTCCCGGCCACAATGAGCAGTTCTTC
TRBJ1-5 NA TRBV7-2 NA CASSLAAQPQHF TGTGCCAGCAGCTTAGCGGCTCAGCCCCAGCATTTT
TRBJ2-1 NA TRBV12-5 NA CASGLGTVDEQFF TGTGCTAGTGGTTTGGGCACGGTAGATGAGCAGTTCTTC
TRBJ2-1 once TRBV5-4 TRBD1 CASSQGQGAYNEQFF TGTGCCAGCAGCCAAGGACAGGGGGCTTACAATGAGCAGTTCTTC
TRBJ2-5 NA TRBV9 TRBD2 CASSPGLAGGWETQYF TGTGCCAGCAGCCCGGGACTAGCGGGAGGCTGGGAGACCCAGTACTTC
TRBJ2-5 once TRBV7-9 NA CASSPEGVETQYF TGTGCCAGCAGCCCCGAGGGGGTGGAGACCCAGTACTTC
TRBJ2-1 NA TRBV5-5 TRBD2 CASSSGLAGTYNEQFF TGTGCCAGCAGCTCAGGACTAGCGGGAACCTACAATGAGCAGTTCTTC
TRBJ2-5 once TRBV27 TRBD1 CASSPLGTGGRETQYF TGTGCCAGCAGTCCCTTGGGGACAGGGGGTCGGGAGACCCAGTACTTC
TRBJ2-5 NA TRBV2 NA CASSEGLSGTQYF TGTGCCAGCAGTGAAGGGCTCTCGGGAACCCAGTACTTC
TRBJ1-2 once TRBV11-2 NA CASSLEPGHGYTF TGTGCCAGCAGCTTAGAGCCAGGGCATGGCTACACCTTC
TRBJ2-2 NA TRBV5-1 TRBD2 CASSLVSGRITGELFF TGCGCCAGCAGCTTGGTTAGCGGGAGGATCACCGGGGAGCTGTTTTTT
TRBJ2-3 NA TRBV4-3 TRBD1 CASSLFYRQGGTDTQYF TGCGCCAGCAGCCTATTTTACAGACAGGGTGGCACAGATACGCAGTATTTT
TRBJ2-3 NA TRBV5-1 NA CASSSSGAPSTDTQYF TGCGCCAGCAGCTCTTCAGGGGCACCTAGCACAGATACGCAGTATTTT
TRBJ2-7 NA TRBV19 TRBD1 CASSTQGAEYEQYF TGTGCCAGTAGTACCCAGGGGGCAGAGTACGAGCAGTACTTC
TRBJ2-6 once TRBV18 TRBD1 CASSSTGLTGANVLTF TGTGCCAGCTCATCGACAGGGCTAACCGGGGCCAACGTCCTGACTTTC
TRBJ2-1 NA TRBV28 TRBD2 CASSETSSANEQFF TGTGCCAGCAGCGAGACTAGCAGCGCGAATGAGCAGTTCTTC
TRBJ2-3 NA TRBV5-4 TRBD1 CASSPNQWTGSTDTQYF TGTGCCAGCAGCCCAAATCAGTGGACAGGGTCAACAGATACGCAGTATTTT
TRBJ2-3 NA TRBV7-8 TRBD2 CASTPLGPGLAGGTQYF TGTGCCAGCACCCCCTTGGGACCGGGACTAGCGGGGGGAACGCAGTATTTT
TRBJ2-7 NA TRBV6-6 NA CASSYGGSYEQYF TGTGCCAGCAGTTACGGAGGAAGCTACGAGCAGTACTTC
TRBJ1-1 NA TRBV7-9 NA CASSFQGVGVTEAFF TGTGCCAGCAGCTTCCAAGGGGTTGGGGTCACTGAAGCTTTCTTT
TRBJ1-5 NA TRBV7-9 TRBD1 CASSQQTGDQHF TGTGCCAGCAGCCAGCAGACAGGGGACCAGCATTTT
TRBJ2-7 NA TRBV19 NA CASSPLRSSYEQYF TGTGCCAGTAGCCCTCTTAGGAGCTCCTACGAGCAGTACTTC
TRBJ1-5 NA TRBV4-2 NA CASSQDSGSNQPQHF TGTGCCAGCAGCCAAGATTCAGGCTCCAATCAGCCCCAGCATTTT
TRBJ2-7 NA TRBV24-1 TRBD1 CATSDPRQGIYEQYF TGTGCCACCAGTGACCCTAGACAGGGGATATACGAGCAGTACTTC
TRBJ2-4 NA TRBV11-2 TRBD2 CASSPTGGLTIQYF TGTGCCAGCAGCCCCACGGGGGGGTTGACCATTCAGTACTTC
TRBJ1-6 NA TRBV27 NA CASCTTHQGANSPLHF TGTGCCAGCTGTACTACCCACCAGGGCGCTAATTCACCCCTCCACTTT
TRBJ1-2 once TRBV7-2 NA CASSLGPGSYGYTF TGTGCCAGCAGCTTAGGACCGGGGTCCTATGGCTACACCTTC
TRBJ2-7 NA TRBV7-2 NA CASSPTGDTSYEQYF TGTGCCAGCAGCCCAACGGGAGACACCTCCTACGAGCAGTACTTC
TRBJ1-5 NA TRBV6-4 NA CASSEDTHQPQHF TGTGCCAGCAGTGAGGACACCCATCAGCCCCAGCATTTT
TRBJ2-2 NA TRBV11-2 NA CASSLGRQRPGELFF TGTGCCAGCAGCTTAGGGAGACAGAGACCCGGGGAGCTGTTTTTT
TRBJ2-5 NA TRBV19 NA CASRQAGETQYF TGTGCCAGTAGGCAGGCGGGGGAGACCCAGTACTTC
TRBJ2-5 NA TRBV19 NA CASSRGSRIQETQYF TGTGCCAGTAGCCGGGGGAGCCGGATCCAAGAGACCCAGTACTTC
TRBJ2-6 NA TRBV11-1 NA CASSLAGVGANVLTF TGTGCCAGCAGCTTAGCAGGGGTCGGGGCCAACGTCCTGACTTTC